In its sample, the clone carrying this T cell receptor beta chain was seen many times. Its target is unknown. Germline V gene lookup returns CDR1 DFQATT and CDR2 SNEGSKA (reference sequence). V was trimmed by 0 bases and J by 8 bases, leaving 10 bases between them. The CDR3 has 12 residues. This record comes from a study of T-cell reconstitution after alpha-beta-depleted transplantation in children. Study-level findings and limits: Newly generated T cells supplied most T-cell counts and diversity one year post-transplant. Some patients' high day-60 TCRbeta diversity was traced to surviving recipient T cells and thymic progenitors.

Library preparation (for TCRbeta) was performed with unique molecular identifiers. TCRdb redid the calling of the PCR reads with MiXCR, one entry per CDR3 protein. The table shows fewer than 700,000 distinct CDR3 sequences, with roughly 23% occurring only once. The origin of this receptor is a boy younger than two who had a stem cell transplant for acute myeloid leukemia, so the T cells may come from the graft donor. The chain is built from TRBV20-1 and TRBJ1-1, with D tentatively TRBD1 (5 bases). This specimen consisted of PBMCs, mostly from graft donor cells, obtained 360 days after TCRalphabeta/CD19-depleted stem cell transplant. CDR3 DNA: TGCAGTGCTAGAGAACTCGGGACCGAAGCTTTCTTT. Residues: CSARELGTEAFF.